These 21 T cell receptor beta chains share one sample of origin, sequenced in a study of blood T cell repertoires in COVID-19. Libraries were prepared by immunoSEQ multiplex PCR; TCRdb keeps only in-frame clonotypes and omits some of them. The table shows approximately 270,000 clones, with roughly 91% occurring only once. Sequenced sample: PBMCs or T cells enriched from blood (not recorded which). Receptor source: a woman aged 55-69 years who had recovered from COVID-19.

On this clone: A junction boundary mismatches the germline segment, possibly from a read error. V gene TRBV7-7 combines with J gene TRBJ2-2; a possible D gene is TRBD2 (5 bases). The CDR3 spans 14 residues. The V gene's germline CDR1 is SSHAT and CDR2 FNYEAQ (reference sequence). CDR3 DNA sequence: TGTGCTAGCAGCTTAGGGAGAAACACCGGGGAGCTGTTTTTT. This encodes CASSLGRNTGELFF.

This CDR3 reads CASSPRGGGRAFF. The CDR3 DNA follows: TGTGCCAGCAGCCCCCGGGGGGGAGGAAGAGCTTTCTTT. The chain has TRBV5-6 and TRBJ1-1; a weak D match, TRBD1 (5 bases). Looked up from germline, CDR1 is SGHDT and CDR2 is YYEEEE. CDR3 size: 13 residues. The V end lost 4 bases, the J end lost 10 bases, and 17 bases lay between the germline ends.

The genes are TRBV11-3 and TRBJ1-1, with a weak D call TRBD1 (6 bases). CDR1 and CDR2 from the germline V gene are SGHNT and YENEEA. The V end was cut by 7 bases, the J end by 3 bases, with 18 bases between. CDR3 length equals 15 residues. CDR3 in DNA: TGTGCCAGCAACATCCGGGACAATCCATACACTGAAGCTTTCTTT. Amino acid sequence: CASNIRDNPYTEAFF.

The V call is TRBV19, the J call TRBJ1-1, with 10 bases aligning to TRBD1. The V gene's germline CDR1 is LNHDA and CDR2 SQIVND (reference sequence). CDR3 length: 15 residues. V lost 3 bases, J lost 3 bases, and 4 bases stayed unmatched. The CDR3 here is CASSMEGQGYTEAFF. The CDR3 DNA is TGTGCCAGTAGTATGGAGGGACAGGGGTACACTGAAGCTTTCTTT.

The chain links TRBV28 to TRBJ1-2; the D gene is possibly TRBD1 (6 bases). The CDR3 totals 13 residues. Germline-derived CDR1 and CDR2 are MDHEN and SYDVKM. Between the trimmed V and J ends, which lost 7 bases and 2 bases, there was a span of 11 bases. For the CDR3, the DNA is TGTGCCAGCAACCCGACAGGAAACTATGGCTACACCTTC. As protein: CASNPTGNYGYTF.

The rearrangement uses TRBV14 and TRBJ2-1; D is perhaps TRBD1 (6 bases). Trimming removed 1 base at V and 9 bases at J, with 19 bases between. Germline CDR1 is SGHDN and CDR2 is FVKESK. This CDR3 is 16 amino acids long. The CDR3 sequence is CASSQVGAGRRSEQFF. CDR3 DNA sequence: TGTGCCAGCAGCCAAGTGGGGGCAGGGAGACGGAGTGAGCAGTTCTTC.

As for this clone: An end of the junction differs from the germline gene, which may be a read error. The chain employs TRBV19 and TRBJ2-3; 8 nucleotides agree with TRBD1. This CDR3 is built from 14 residues. Germline lookup yields CDR1 LNHDA and CDR2 SQIVND (reference sequence). The CDR3 DNA reads as TGTGCCAGTAGTAACGGGCAGGGGGCCCCGCCTACGATTTTT. It is translated as CASSNGQGAPPTIF. The full variable domain, rest sourced from reference TRBV19 and TRBJ2-3, is DGGITQSPKYLFRKEGQNVTLSCEQNLNHDAMYWYRQDPGQGLRLIYYSQIVNDFQKGDIAEGYSVSREKKESFPLTVTSAQKNPTAFYLCASSNGQGAPPTIFGPGTRLTVL.

This chain joins TRBV3-1 (or the pseudogene TRBV3-2) and TRBJ2-7, with D perhaps TRBD1 (6 bases). V lost 0 bases and J 4 bases, leaving 22 bases between the germline ends. The length of the CDR3 is 18 residues. The germline CDR1 and CDR2 sequences are LGHDT and YNNKEL (reference sequence). The CDR3 coding sequence is TGTGCCAGCAGCCAAGAGAGTGGGACAACTACGAGGGGATACGAGCAGTACTTC. Its protein product is CASSQESGTTTRGYEQYF.

The chain employs TRBV7-2 and TRBJ2-7; 10 nucleotides align to TRBD1. The CDR3 is made up of 14 amino acids. The germline V gene encodes CDR1 SGHTA and CDR2 FQGNSA. Losses at the gene ends were 2 bases for V and 3 bases for J; bases not matched to a gene: 1. The CDR3 nucleotides are TGTGCCAGCAGCTTACGGGACAGGGGCTACGAGCAGTACTTC. It translates to CASSLRDRGYEQYF.

The V gene is TRBV28, the J gene TRBJ2-3, with 9 bases lining up with TRBD2. Germline V gives CDR1 MDHEN, CDR2 SYDVKM. This CDR3 has 17 amino acids. CDR3 bases: TGTGCTACCGCAAGGATGCGGGAGGGCCGAAGCACAGATACGCAGTATTTT. This sequence encodes CATARMREGRSTDTQYF.

The V and J genes are TRBV7-3 and TRBJ2-1; 8 bases are a match to TRBD1. The V and J ends lost 2 bases and 2 bases, in that order; junction bases with no gene match: 2. Germline V gene sequence: CDR1 SGHTA, CDR2 FQGTGA. CDR3 length equals 15 residues. As DNA, the CDR3 is TGTGCCAGCAGCTTACAGGGGGCAACCTACAATGAGCAGTTCTTC. Its protein product is CASSLQGATYNEQFF.

The J gene is TRBJ2-3, the V gene TRBV7-8; TRBD1 aligns across 7 bases. From germline, CDR1 is SGHVS and CDR2 FQNEAQ. Losses at the gene ends were 5 bases for V and 4 bases for J; bases not matched to a gene: 12. This CDR3 has 16 amino acids. In DNA, the CDR3 is TGTGCCAGCAGCCTCACGGTGCAGGGGGTCGCAGATACGCAGTATTTT. It codes for CASSLTVQGVADTQYF.

This rearrangement joins TRBV4-1 to TRBJ1-5, with 8 bases fitting TRBD1. The CDR3 length is 16 residues. The germline V gene encodes CDR1 MGHRA and CDR2 YSYEKL. V was pared by 1 base and J by 0 bases, with 2 bases of the junction left unmatched. CDR3 DNA: TGCGCCAGCAGCCAAGGACAGGGGTTTAGCAATCAGCCCCAGCATTTT. This codes for CASSQGQGFSNQPQHF.

The rearrangement uses TRBV18 and TRBJ2-7; D not resolved. V lost 0 bases and J lost 5, with 11 bases in between. Germline V lookup: CDR1 KGHSH, CDR2 LQKENI. CDR3 length: 14 amino acids. In nucleotides, the CDR3 is TGTGCCAGCTCACCACCCCCCACTCGGGACGAGCAGTACTTC. Protein product: CASSPPPTRDEQYF.

The V gene is TRBV10-3, the J gene TRBJ2-7; 12 nucleotides agree with TRBD1. V lost 8 bases to trimming and J lost 7 bases; unmatched junction nucleotides: 9. CDR1 and CDR2 from the germline V gene are ENHRY and SYGVKD. The CDR3 loop spans 14 amino acids. This CDR3 reads CAIEAGQGAYEQYF. CDR3 bases: TGTGCCATCGAGGCGGGACAGGGGGCGTATGAGCAGTACTTC.

The rearrangement links TRBV6-6 to TRBJ2-7; D is undetermined. The CDR3 covers 11 residues. Germline V CDR1 and CDR2: MNHNY, SVGAGI (reference sequence). Trimming removed 1 base at V and 4 bases at J, with 2 bases between. The CDR3 here is CASSYLYEQYF. CDR3 nucleotides: TGTGCCAGCAGTTACTTATACGAGCAGTACTTC.

The V call is TRBV29-1, the J call TRBJ2-1, with 7 bases lining up with TRBD2. Trimming took 3 bases from V and 8 from J; bases not matched to a gene: 7. Germline-derived CDR1 and CDR2 are SQVTM and ANQGSEA. The CDR3 has 13 residues. This CDR3 is CSVDLAATDEQFF. The DNA for the CDR3 is TGCAGCGTTGACCTAGCGGCGACTGATGAGCAGTTCTTC.

Of note for this clone: The junction does not match germline at one end; this may be a read error. This sequence joins TRBV7-7 and TRBJ2-3; 7 bases agree with TRBD1. Germline lookup yields CDR1 SSHAT and CDR2 FNYEAQ (reference sequence). This CDR3 comprises 15 residues. The CDR3 spells CASSPTGTGPDTQYF. CDR3 coding DNA: TGTGCTAGCAGCCCGACAGGGACCGGCCCAGATACGCAGTATTTT. The full variable domain, completed using reference TRBV7-7 and TRBJ2-3, is GAGVSQSPRYKVTKRGQDVTLRCDPISSHATLYWYQQALGQGPEFLTYFNYEAQPDKSGLPSDRFSAERPEGSISTLTIQRTEQRDSAMYRCASSPTGTGPDTQYFGPGTRLTVL.

There are a few counts of this clone. The rearrangement links TRBV3-1 (or the pseudogene TRBV3-2) to TRBJ1-1; TRBD1 is a possible D gene (6 bases). Trimming took 1 base from V and 5 from J, leaving 14 bases between them. The CDR3 consists of 15 residues. CDR1 is LGHDT and CDR2 is YNNKEL in the germline V gene (reference sequence). As DNA, the CDR3 is TGTGCCAGCAGCCAAGGAGACAGGCCAGGGACTGAAGCTTTCTTT. Translation gives CASSQGDRPGTEAFF.

In its sample, this clone was seen a few times. The V gene is TRBV19, the J gene TRBJ2-7, with 9 positions matching TRBD2. The length of the CDR3 is 15 residues. Germline CDR1 is LNHDA and CDR2 is SQIVND (reference sequence). With V trimmed by 5 bases and J by 6 bases, 11 bases remained unmatched. The CDR3 sequence is CASSSGGLAPSEQYF. In DNA, the CDR3 is TGTGCCAGTAGTTCCGGGGGACTAGCACCCAGCGAGCAGTACTTC.

This clone was counted once. The CDR3 DNA sequence: TGTGCCAGCAGTTTGCGGGGGGGAAATACGCAGTATTTT. Translating gives CASSLRGGNTQYF. The chain combines TRBV25-1 with TRBJ2-3; TRBD2 matches at 9 bases. The CDR3 spans 13 residues. The ends lost 5 bases at V and 7 bases at J; junction bases unmatched: 4. Germline V lookup: CDR1 MGHDK, CDR2 SYGVNS.